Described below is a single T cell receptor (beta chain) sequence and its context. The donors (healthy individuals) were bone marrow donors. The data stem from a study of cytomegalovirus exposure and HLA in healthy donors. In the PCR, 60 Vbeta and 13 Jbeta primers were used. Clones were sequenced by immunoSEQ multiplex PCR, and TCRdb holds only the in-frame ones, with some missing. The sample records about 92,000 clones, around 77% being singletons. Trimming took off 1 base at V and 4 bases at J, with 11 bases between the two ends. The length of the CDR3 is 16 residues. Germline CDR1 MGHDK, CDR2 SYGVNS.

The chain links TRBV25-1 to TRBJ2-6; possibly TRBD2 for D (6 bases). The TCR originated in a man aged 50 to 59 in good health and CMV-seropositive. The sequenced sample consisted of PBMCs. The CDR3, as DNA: TGTGCCAGCAGTGAATGGGGGGTCGGAGGGGCCAACGTCCTGACTTTC. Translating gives CASSEWGVGGANVLTF.